This TCR beta chain appears in the sequencing data of a study of cytomegalovirus exposure and HLA in healthy donors. Study observations and caveats: When analyzed later, the rates of TCR association showed variation by HLA locus, with DRB1 the most and HLA-C the fewest. TCR beta V- and J-gene trimming, according to a later analysis, was linked to a missense DCLRE1C variant.

Remarks on this clone: The antigen remains unidentified.

Both 60 Vbeta primers and 13 Jbeta primers went into the PCR. Only in-frame clones appear in the TCRdb table, and some are missing; sequencing was by immunoSEQ multiplex PCR. This sample has about 160,000 clones; 60% to 80% occur once, and the top ten carry about 9.9%. The V gene's germline CDR1 is MNHNY and CDR2 SVGAGI (reference sequence). V was clipped by 4 bases and J by 0 bases, with 10 bases between them. CDR3 length: 14 residues. Input material: PBMCs. The J gene is TRBJ2-7, the V gene TRBV6-6; D is unresolved. This clonotype was obtained from a man aged 18-30 years in good health and CMV-seropositive. DNA for the CDR3: TGTGCCAGCAGTTTAACTACAAGCTCCTACGAGCAGTACTTC. Encoded protein: CASSLTTSSYEQYF.